The 3 T cell receptor beta chains listed next were all sequenced from one sample in a study of tumor-infiltrating lymphocytes in primary liver carcinoma. Constant-region priming of 500 ng total RNA yielded TCR beta cDNA. Generation of the TCR beta libraries relied on three nested multiplex PCR rounds using slightly modified ARM-PCR. Both of the initial two PCR rounds ran for about 9 cycles and employed TRBV1-TRBV30 forward primers alongside a C-beta reverse primer. TCRdb re-analysed the multiplex PCR reads in MiXCR, keeping a single row per CDR3 protein. The sample shows approximately 330,000 distinct CDR3 sequences, roughly two thirds of them seen only once. Germline DNA was also extracted, while the blood RNA originated from unsorted whole blood. Sequenced material: peripheral blood. The receptor source for this set is a man between 35 and 55 years old with primary liver carcinoma and hepatitis B virus infection.

The gene calls are TRBV28 and TRBJ2-5; perhaps TRBD1 as D (6 bases). The CDR3 spans 13 residues. V lost 4 bases to trimming and J lost 5 bases, with 11 bases between them. Germline loops: CDR1 MDHEN, CDR2 SYDVKM. The CDR3 loop reads CASSSRDKETQYF. In DNA form, the CDR3 reads TGTGCCAGCAGTTCCCGGGACAAGGAGACCCAGTACTTC.

In regard to this clonotype: Since a much larger clone is just one base distant, this may be a read error. The V call is TRBV6-6, the J call TRBJ2-2; TRBD1 or TRBD2 may be the D gene (5 bases each). In germline, CDR1 is MNHNY, CDR2 SVGAGI (reference sequence). CDR3 length equals 18 residues. CDR3 nucleotides: TGTGCCATCAGTTACACCTCACCGGGACCCTCGAACACCGGGGAGCTGTTTTTT. This sequence encodes CAISYTSPGPSNTGELFF.

This clonotype was observed a handful of times. The chain couples TRBV6-5 to TRBJ1-4; D might be TRBD1 (6 bases). Trimming stripped 5 bases from V and 6 bases from J, with 16 bases between. Germline V gene sequence: CDR1 MNHEY, CDR2 SVGAGI. The CDR3 is made up of 15 amino acids. This chain's CDR3 is CASSPQGHGDEKLFF. The CDR3 coding sequence is TGTGCCAGCAGTCCACAGGGACATGGGGATGAAAAACTGTTTTTT.